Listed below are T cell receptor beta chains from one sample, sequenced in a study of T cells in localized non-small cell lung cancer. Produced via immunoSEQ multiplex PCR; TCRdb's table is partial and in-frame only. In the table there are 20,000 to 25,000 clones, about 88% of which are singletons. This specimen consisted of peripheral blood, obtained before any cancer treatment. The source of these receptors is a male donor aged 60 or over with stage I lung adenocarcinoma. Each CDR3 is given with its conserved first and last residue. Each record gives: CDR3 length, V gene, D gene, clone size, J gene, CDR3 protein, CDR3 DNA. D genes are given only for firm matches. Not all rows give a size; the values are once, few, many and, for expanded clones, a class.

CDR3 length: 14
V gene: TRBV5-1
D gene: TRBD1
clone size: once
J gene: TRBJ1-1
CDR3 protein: CASRAGTGNTEAFF
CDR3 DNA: TGCGCCAGCAGGGCCGGGACAGGGAACACTGAAGCTTTCTTT

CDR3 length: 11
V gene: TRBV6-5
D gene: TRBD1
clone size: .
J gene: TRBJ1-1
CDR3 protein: CASRGQREAFF
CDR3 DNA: TGTGCCAGCAGGGGACAGAGAGAAGCTTTCTTT

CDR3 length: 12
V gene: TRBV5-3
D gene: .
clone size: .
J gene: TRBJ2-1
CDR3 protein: CASSLVQGVGFF
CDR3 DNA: TGTGCCAGCAGCTTGGTACAGGGTGTTGGGTTCTTC

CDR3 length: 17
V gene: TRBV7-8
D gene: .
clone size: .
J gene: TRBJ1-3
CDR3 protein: CASSPPGRGISGNTIYF
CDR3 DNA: TGTGCCAGCAGCCCCCCCGGGCGGGGGATCTCTGGAAACACCATATATTTT

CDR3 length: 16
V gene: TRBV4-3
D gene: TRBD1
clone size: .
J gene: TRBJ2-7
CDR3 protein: CASSQGHRDSSYEQYF
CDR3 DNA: TGCGCCAGCAGCCAGGGACACCGGGACAGTTCCTACGAGCAGTACTTC

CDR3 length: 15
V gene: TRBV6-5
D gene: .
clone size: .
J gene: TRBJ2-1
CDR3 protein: CASSYYFTGANEQFF
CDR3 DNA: TGTGCCAGCAGTTACTACTTCACAGGAGCCAATGAGCAGTTCTTC

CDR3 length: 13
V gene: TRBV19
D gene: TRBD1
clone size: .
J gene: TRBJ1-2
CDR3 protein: CASVRQGKHGYTF
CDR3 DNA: TGTGCCAGCGTAAGACAGGGAAAGCATGGCTACACCTTC

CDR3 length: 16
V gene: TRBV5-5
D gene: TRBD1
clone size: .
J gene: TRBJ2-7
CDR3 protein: CASSFLTGTGGDEQYF
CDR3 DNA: TGTGCCAGCAGCTTCTTAACCGGGACAGGAGGCGACGAGCAGTACTTC

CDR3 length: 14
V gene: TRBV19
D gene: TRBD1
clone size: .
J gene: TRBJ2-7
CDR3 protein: CASSDRDREYEQYF
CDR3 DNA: TGTGCCAGTAGTGACCGGGACAGGGAGTACGAGCAGTACTTC

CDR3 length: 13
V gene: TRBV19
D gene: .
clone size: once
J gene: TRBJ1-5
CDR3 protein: CASSIGGPRPQHF
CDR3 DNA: TGTGCCAGTAGTATAGGGGGGCCACGGCCCCAGCATTTT

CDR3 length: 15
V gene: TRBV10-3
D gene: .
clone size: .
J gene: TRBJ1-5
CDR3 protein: CAISSGIRTNQPQHF
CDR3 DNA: TGTGCCATCTCCTCAGGGATCCGAACGAATCAGCCCCAGCATTTT

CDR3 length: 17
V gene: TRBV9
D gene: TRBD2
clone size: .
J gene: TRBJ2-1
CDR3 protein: CASSVVGASGSYNEQFF
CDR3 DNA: TGTGCCAGCAGCGTAGTGGGAGCTAGCGGGTCCTACAATGAGCAGTTCTTC

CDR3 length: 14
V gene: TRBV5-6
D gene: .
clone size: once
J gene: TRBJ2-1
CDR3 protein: CASGRVQAGNEQFF
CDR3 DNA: TGTGCCAGCGGCCGAGTTCAGGCCGGCAATGAGCAGTTCTTC

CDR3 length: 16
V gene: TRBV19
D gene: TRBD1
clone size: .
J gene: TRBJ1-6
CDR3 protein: CATQDVTGGITSPLHF
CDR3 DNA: TGTGCCACTCAGGATGTCACAGGGGGCATAACTTCACCCCTCCACTTT

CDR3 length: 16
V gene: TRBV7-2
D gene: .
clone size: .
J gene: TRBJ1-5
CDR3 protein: CASSGGGVGTNQPQHF
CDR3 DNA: TGTGCCAGCAGCGGGGGAGGGGTGGGCACCAATCAGCCCCAGCATTTT

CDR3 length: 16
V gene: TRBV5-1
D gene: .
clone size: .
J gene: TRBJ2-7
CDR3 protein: CASSLAVGTRPSEQYF
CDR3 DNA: TGCGCCAGCAGCTTGGCCGTGGGGACACGGCCTTCGGAGCAGTACTTC

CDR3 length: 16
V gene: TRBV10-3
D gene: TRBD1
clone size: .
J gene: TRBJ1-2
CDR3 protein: CAISPVRDRSNYGYTF
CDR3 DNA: TGTGCCATCAGTCCTGTCCGGGACAGGTCTAACTATGGCTACACCTTC

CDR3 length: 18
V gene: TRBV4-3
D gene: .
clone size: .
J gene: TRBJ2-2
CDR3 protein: CASSQDLYYQGSTGELFF
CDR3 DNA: TGCGCCAGCAGCCAAGATCTCTACTATCAAGGATCCACCGGGGAGCTGTTTTTT

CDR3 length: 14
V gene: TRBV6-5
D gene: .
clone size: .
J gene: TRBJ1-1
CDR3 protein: CASSYIPLNTEAFF
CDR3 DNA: TGTGCCAGCAGTTACATACCGTTGAACACTGAAGCTTTCTTT

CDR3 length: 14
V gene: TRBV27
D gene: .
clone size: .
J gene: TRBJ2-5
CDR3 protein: CASSRGGREETQYF
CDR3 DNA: TGTGCCAGCAGTAGAGGGGGGCGGGAAGAGACCCAGTACTTC

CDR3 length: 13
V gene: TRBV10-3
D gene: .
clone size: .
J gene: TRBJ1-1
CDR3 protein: CAAVKRMNTEAFF
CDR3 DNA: TGTGCCGCGGTGAAGCGGATGAACACTGAAGCTTTCTTT

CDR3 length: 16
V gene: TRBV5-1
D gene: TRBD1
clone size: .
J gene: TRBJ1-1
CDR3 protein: CASSSILGQGNTEAFF
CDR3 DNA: TGCGCCAGCAGCTCTATTCTGGGACAGGGGAACACTGAAGCTTTCTTT

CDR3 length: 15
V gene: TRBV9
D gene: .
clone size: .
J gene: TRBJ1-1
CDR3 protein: CASSEGREGSTEAFF
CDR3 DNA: TGTGCCAGCAGCGAGGGGCGGGAGGGGAGCACTGAAGCTTTCTTT

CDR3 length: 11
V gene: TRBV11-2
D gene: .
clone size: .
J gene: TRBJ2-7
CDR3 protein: CASRKTYEQYF
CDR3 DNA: TGTGCCAGCAGAAAAACCTACGAGCAGTACTTC

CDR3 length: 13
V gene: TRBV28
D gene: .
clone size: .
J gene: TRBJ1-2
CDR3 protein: CASSLGGGDGYTF
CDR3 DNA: TGTGCCAGCAGTTTAGGGGGCGGGGATGGCTACACCTTC

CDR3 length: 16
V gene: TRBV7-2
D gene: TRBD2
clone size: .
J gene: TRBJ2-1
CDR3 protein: CASSPSGTRRYNEQFF
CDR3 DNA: TGTGCCAGCAGCCCATCCGGGACTAGAAGGTACAATGAGCAGTTCTTC

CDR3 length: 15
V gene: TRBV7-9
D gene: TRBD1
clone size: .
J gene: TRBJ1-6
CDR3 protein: CASSFEGQGFPPLHF
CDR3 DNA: TGTGCCAGCAGCTTCGAGGGACAGGGGTTCCCCCCCCTCCACTTT

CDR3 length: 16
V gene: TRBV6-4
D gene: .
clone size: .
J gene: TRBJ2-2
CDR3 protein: CASTRMAGANTGELFF
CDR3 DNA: TGTGCCAGCACCCGAATGGCGGGGGCCAACACCGGGGAGCTGTTTTTT

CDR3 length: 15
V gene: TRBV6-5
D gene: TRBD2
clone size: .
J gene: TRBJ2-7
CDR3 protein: CASSVYGGGSYEQYF
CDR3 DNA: TGTGCCAGCAGTGTTTACGGGGGAGGGTCCTACGAGCAGTACTTC

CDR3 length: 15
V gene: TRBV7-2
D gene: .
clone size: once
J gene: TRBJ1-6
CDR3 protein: CASSLGGHRNSPLHF
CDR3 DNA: TGTGCCAGCAGCTTAGGCGGCCATCGGAATTCACCCCTCCACTTT

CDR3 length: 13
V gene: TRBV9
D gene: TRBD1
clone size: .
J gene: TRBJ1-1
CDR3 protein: CASSVGQGLEAFF
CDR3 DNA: TGTGCCAGCAGCGTAGGACAGGGCCTTGAAGCTTTCTTT

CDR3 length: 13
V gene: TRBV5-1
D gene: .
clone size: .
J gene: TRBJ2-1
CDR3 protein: CASSLGGDDEQFF
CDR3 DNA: TGCGCCAGCAGCTTGGGCGGGGACGATGAGCAGTTCTTC

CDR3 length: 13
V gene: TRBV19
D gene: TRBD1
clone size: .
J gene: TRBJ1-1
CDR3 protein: CASAQGQAVGAFF
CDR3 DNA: TGTGCCAGTGCACAAGGACAGGCGGTGGGAGCTTTCTTT

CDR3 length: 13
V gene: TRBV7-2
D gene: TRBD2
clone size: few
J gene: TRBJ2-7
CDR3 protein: CASSFSGSYEQYF
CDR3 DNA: TGTGCCAGCAGCTTTAGCGGGAGCTACGAGCAGTACTTC